Listed here are 18 T cell receptor beta chains from one sample, sequenced in a study of response to subunit inactivated influenza vaccine. TCRdb analysed the RT-PCR reads with MiXCR anew, one entry per CDR3 protein. This table holds around 170,000 distinct CDR3 sequences, around 10% found once. Source: CD8+ T cells sorted from PBMCs, taken around 25 months after vaccination. Receptors originate from a man aged 50 to 69 who received an inactivated influenza vaccine.

The chain's CDR3 is CASSNNFKSGSWQFF. DNA of the CDR3: TGTGCCAGCAGCAACAACTTCAAAAGCGGGAGCTGGCAGTTCTTC. The V call is TRBV7-8, the J call TRBJ2-1; TRBD2 agrees at 8 bases. J lost 12 bases, V lost 5 bases, and 15 bases had no gene match. Germline V gene data show CDR1 as SGHVS and CDR2 as FQNEAQ. CDR3 length: 15 residues.

In its sample, this clonotype was seen a few times. V and J are TRBV11-1 and TRBJ2-1; perhaps TRBD2 as D (5 bases). Between the trimmed V and J ends, which lost 0 bases and 0 bases, there was a span of 18 bases. This CDR3 region has 19 residues. Germline V gene data show CDR1 as SGHAT and CDR2 as FQDESV (reference sequence). DNA for the CDR3: TGTGCCAGCAGCTTAGCTAGGGTAGGGAGAAGCAGCTCCTACAATGAGCAGTTCTTC. It is translated as CASSLARVGRSSSYNEQFF.

This clonotype was counted between two and nine times. The CDR3 nucleotides are TGCAGTGCCCCGAACCCCTGGGCAGCAGATACGCAGTATTTT. Amino acid sequence: CSAPNPWAADTQYF. This chain links TRBV20-1 with TRBJ2-3; D call uncertain. The CDR3 loop spans 14 amino acids. From germline, CDR1 is DFQATT and CDR2 SNEGSKA (reference sequence). V dropped 6 bases and J dropped 4 bases, with 17 bases sitting between them.

This sequence joins TRBV20-1 and TRBJ2-5, with 8 positions matching TRBD1. Germline loops: CDR1 DFQATT, CDR2 SNEGSKA (reference sequence). With V trimmed by 6 bases and J by 3 bases, 9 bases remained unmatched. The CDR3 runs to 14 residues. CDR3 DNA: TGCAGTGCCCTGGACAGGGCGGGCGAAGAGACCCAGTACTTC. This gives the protein CSALDRAGEETQYF.

The chain carries TRBV11-3 and TRBJ2-5; D is possibly TRBD2 (5 bases). The CDR3 spans 13 residues. Between the trimmed V and J ends, which lost 3 bases and 5 bases, there was a span of 10 bases. The V gene's germline CDR1 is SGHNT and CDR2 YENEEA. CDR3 amino acids: CASSFEGAETQYF. The CDR3 DNA follows: TGTGCCAGCAGCTTCGAGGGCGCGGAGACCCAGTACTTC.

This clonotype was counted between two and nine times. The CDR3 DNA is TGTGCCAGCAGCCCACAACTGGATGGGACAGCCATTGAAGCTTTCTTT. Translation: CASSPQLDGTAIEAFF. J is TRBJ1-1 and V is TRBV13, with TRBD1 matching 7 bases. Trimming cost V 5 bases and J 7 bases; bases outside gene matches: 16. CDR3 length equals 16 residues. The germline gives CDR1 PRHDT, CDR2 FYEKMQ (reference sequence).

This chain connects TRBV29-1 to TRBJ2-1; D remains unclear. Germline loops: CDR1 SQVTM, CDR2 ANQGSEA. V was trimmed by 1 base and J by 7 bases, leaving 8 bases between them. The CDR3 is 12 amino acids. CDR3 loop: CSVEGGANEQFF. CDR3 in DNA: TGCAGCGTTGAAGGAGGAGCGAATGAGCAGTTCTTC.

The genes are TRBV14 and TRBJ2-5; D is uncertain. Germline V gives CDR1 SGHDN, CDR2 FVKESK. The CDR3 has 12 residues. The V end lost 8 bases, the J end lost 5 bases, and 12 bases lay between the germline ends. This CDR3 reads CASQDGYETQYF. CDR3 in DNA: TGTGCCAGCCAAGATGGGTACGAGACCCAGTACTTC.

This chain links TRBV18 with TRBJ2-1, with D hard to call. V lost 3 bases and J lost 0, with 6 bases in between. This CDR3 region has 14 residues. Germline CDR1 is KGHSH and CDR2 is LQKENI. The CDR3 DNA reads as TGTGCCAGCTCACCGAATCCCTCCTACAATGAGCAGTTCTTC. As protein: CASSPNPSYNEQFF.

The chain employs TRBV27 and TRBJ2-5, with 8 bases matching TRBD2. There are 16 residues in the CDR3. V dropped 2 bases and J dropped 1; count of bases not matched to a gene: 6. Germline loops: CDR1 MNHEY, CDR2 SMNVEV (reference sequence). The CDR3 loop is CASSLRSGSPQETQYF. CDR3 coding DNA: TGTGCCAGCAGTTTAAGGAGCGGGAGCCCCCAAGAGACCCAGTACTTC.

The CDR3 loop reads CSARGGVTGNTGELFF. CDR3 sequence (DNA): TGCAGTGCTAGAGGAGGCGTGACGGGAAACACCGGGGAGCTGTTTTTT. The chain carries TRBV20-1 and TRBJ2-2, with D possibly TRBD2 on 5 matching bases. Germline values: CDR1 DFQATT, CDR2 SNEGSKA (reference sequence). The CDR3 spans 16 residues. Trimming took off 1 base at V and 2 bases at J, with 14 bases between the two ends.

The V gene is TRBV28, the J gene TRBJ2-7; D tentatively reads TRBD1 or TRBD2 (5 bases each). With 6 bases removed from V and 4 bases from J, the gap between germline ends came to 10 bases. The CDR3 contains 12 residues. The V gene's germline CDR1 is MDHEN and CDR2 SYDVKM. The CDR3 is CASSRWGYEQYF. CDR3 DNA sequence: TGTGCCAGCAGCCGGTGGGGGTACGAGCAGTACTTC. The entire variable domain, with the rest obtained from reference TRBV28 and TRBJ2-7, is as follows: DVKVTQSSRYLVKRTGEKVFLECVQDMDHENMFWYRQDPGLGLRLIYFSYDVKMKEKGDIPEGYSVSREKKERFSLILESASTNQTSMYLCASSRWGYEQYFGPGTRLTVT.

This clonotype has a count of ten or more. The DNA of the CDR3 is TGTGCCAGCAGTTTAGGCGGGACGACCTACGAGCAGTACTTC. Protein product: CASSLGGTTYEQYF. This rearrangement joins TRBV27 to TRBJ2-7, with D perhaps TRBD2 (6 bases). This CDR3 region has 14 residues. Trimming removed 2 bases at V and 2 bases at J, with 10 bases between. CDR1 and CDR2 from the germline V gene are MNHEY and SMNVEV (reference sequence).

This clonotype was seen a handful of times. A junction end diverges from the germline sequence, so it may reflect a read error. V gene TRBV4-3 combines with J gene TRBJ2-7, with D hard to call. The CDR3 totals 16 residues. Per germline, CDR1 LGHNA and CDR2 YSLEER. CDR3 region: CASSKEMRQPTYEQYF. DNA for the CDR3: TGCGCCAGCAGCAAAGAGATGAGGCAACCTACCTACGAGCAGTACTTC.

This clonotype has only one observation. Just one base apart from a much larger clone, this may be a read error. The V call is TRBV9, the J call TRBJ2-4, with D unresolved. The CDR3 totals 14 residues. Trimming shortened V by 0 bases and J by 5 bases, and 9 bases separated the two germline ends. Per the germline V gene, CDR1 is SGDLS and CDR2 is YYNGEE. DNA for the CDR3: TGTGCCAGCAGCGTAGGGAGATGGGAAAACATTCAGTACTTC. Its translation: CASSVGRWENIQYF.

This clonotype showed up just a few times. The V gene is TRBV7-2, the J gene TRBJ2-2; D gene uncertain. V shed 5 bases and J shed 5 bases, with 21 bases lying between them. This CDR3 has 17 residues. Germline CDR1 is SGHTA and CDR2 is FQGNSA. The CDR3 is CASSHPRYQVVTGELFF. Here the CDR3 DNA reads TGTGCCAGCAGCCACCCCCGGTACCAGGTCGTTACCGGGGAGCTGTTTTTT.

Many counts were recorded for this clonotype. The V gene is TRBV29-1, the J gene TRBJ2-1; D remains ambiguous. V was pared by 6 bases and J by 4 bases, with 10 bases between. Germline CDR1 reads SQVTM; CDR2 reads ANQGSEA. The CDR3 contains 12 residues. The CDR3 coding sequence is TGCAGCGTCCAAACGTCATACAATGAGCAGTTCTTC. Its protein is CSVQTSYNEQFF.

This clonotype has more than one count but fewer than ten. As DNA, the CDR3 is TGTGCCTGGAGCGACGGGACTAGCGGATCCTACGAGCAGTACTTC. It translates to CAWSDGTSGSYEQYF. This rearrangement joins TRBV30 to TRBJ2-7; TRBD2 agrees at 11 bases. CDR3 length equals 15 residues. The germline V gene encodes CDR1 GTSNPN and CDR2 SVGIG (reference sequence). V lost 3 bases and J lost 1; bases outside the gene matches: 5.